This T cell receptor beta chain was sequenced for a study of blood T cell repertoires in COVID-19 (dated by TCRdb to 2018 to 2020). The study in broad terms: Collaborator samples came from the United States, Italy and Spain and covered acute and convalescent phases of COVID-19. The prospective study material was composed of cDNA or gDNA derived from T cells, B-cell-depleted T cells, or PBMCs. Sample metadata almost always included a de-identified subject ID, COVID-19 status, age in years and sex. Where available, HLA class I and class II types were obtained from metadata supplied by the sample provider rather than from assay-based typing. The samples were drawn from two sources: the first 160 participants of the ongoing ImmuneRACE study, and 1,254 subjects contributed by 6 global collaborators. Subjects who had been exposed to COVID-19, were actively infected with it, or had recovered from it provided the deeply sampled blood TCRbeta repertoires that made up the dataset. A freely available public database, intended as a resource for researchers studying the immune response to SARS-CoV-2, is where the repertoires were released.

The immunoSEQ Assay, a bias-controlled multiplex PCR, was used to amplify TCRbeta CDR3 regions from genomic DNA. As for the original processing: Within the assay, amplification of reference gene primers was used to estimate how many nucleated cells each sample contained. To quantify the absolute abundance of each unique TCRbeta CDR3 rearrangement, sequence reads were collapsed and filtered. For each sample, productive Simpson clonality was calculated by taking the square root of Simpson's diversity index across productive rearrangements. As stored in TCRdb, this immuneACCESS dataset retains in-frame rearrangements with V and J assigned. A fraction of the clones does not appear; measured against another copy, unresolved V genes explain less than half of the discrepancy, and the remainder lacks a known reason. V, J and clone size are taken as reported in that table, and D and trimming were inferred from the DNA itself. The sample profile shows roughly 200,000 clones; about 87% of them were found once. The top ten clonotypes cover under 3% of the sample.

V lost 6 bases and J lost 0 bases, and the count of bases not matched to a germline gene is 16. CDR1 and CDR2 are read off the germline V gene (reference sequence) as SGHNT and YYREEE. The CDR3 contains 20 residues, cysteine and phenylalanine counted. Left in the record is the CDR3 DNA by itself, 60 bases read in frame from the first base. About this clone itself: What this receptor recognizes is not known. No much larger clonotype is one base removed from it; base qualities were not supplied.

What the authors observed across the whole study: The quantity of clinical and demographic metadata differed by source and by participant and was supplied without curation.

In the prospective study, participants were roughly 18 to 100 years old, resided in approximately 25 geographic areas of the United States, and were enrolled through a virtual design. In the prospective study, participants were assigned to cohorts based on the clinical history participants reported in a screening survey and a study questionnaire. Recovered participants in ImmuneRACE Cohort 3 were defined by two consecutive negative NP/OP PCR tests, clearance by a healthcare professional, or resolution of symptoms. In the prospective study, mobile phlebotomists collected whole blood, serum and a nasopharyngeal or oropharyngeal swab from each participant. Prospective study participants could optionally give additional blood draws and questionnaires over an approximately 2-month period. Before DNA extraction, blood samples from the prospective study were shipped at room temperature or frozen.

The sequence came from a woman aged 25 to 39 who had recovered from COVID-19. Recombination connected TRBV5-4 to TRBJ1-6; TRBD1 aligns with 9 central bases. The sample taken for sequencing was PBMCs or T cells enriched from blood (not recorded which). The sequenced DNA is TGTGCCAGCAACATATGCCCCGGGACAGGGTGTCTCTCCTATAATTCACCCCTCCACTTT. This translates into CASNICPGTGCLSYNSPLHF. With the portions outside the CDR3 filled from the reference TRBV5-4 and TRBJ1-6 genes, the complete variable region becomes ETGVTQSPTHLIKTRGQQVTLRCSSQSGHNTVSWYQQALGQGPQFIFQYYREEENGRGNFPPRFSGLQFPNYSSELNVNALELDDSALYLCASNICPGTGCLSYNSPLHFGNGTRLTVT.